These T cell receptor beta chains were read from a single sample in a study of Ad26.COV2.S vaccination and SARS-CoV-2 variants. Data came from immunoSEQ multiplex PCR; TCRdb stores just in-frame clones and leaves some out. The repertoire consists of 380,000 or so clones, with 83% occurring once and the leading ten covering around 7.3%. The starting material was peripheral blood, obtained in a trial of Ad26.COV2.S vaccine versus placebo. Receptors were obtained from a person aged 18-65 years who received the Ad26.COV2.S COVID-19 vaccine or a placebo. Both conserved end residues are part of each CDR3. The order of the fields is CDR3 protein, CDR3 DNA, D gene, V gene, CDR3 length, clone size, J gene. D genes are given only for firm matches. Where a row states a size, it is once, few, many or the class of an expanded clone; other rows omit it.

CDR3aa: CASSPGGAHTF
CDR3nt: TGTGCCAGCAGTCCCGGGGGGGCGCACACCTTC
d_gene: -
v_gene: TRBV6-6
len: 11
abundance: -
j_gene: TRBJ1-2

CDR3aa: CASSLSTGRSSPLHF
CDR3nt: TGTGCCAGCAGTTTATCGACAGGGCGGAGTTCACCCCTCCACTTT
d_gene: TRBD1
v_gene: TRBV27
len: 15
abundance: -
j_gene: TRBJ1-6

CDR3aa: CASSLTGQGANTEAFF
CDR3nt: TGTGCCAGCAGTTTAACAGGACAGGGGGCAAACACTGAAGCTTTCTTT
d_gene: TRBD1
v_gene: TRBV28
len: 16
abundance: -
j_gene: TRBJ1-1

CDR3aa: CAWGKDRGLGNTIYF
CDR3nt: TGTGCCTGGGGCAAGGACAGGGGTTTAGGAAACACCATATATTTT
d_gene: TRBD1
v_gene: TRBV2
len: 15
abundance: -
j_gene: TRBJ1-3

CDR3aa: CASSRAPGQGYEQYF
CDR3nt: TGTGCCAGCAGCCGCGCGCCGGGACAGGGCTACGAGCAGTACTTC
d_gene: TRBD1
v_gene: TRBV13
len: 15
abundance: once
j_gene: TRBJ2-7

CDR3aa: CASSRGTGFEKLFF
CDR3nt: TGCGCCAGCAGCCGAGGGACAGGGTTTGAAAAACTGTTTTTT
d_gene: TRBD1
v_gene: TRBV4-1
len: 14
abundance: once
j_gene: TRBJ1-4

CDR3aa: CASSFERAEQYF
CDR3nt: TGCGCCAGCAGCTTTGAGCGTGCGGAGCAGTACTTC
d_gene: -
v_gene: TRBV5-1
len: 12
abundance: -
j_gene: TRBJ2-7

CDR3aa: CASSYPVRMDNYGYTF
CDR3nt: TGTGCCAGCAGTTACCCAGTAAGGATGGACAACTATGGCTACACCTTC
d_gene: -
v_gene: TRBV6-6
len: 16
abundance: -
j_gene: TRBJ1-2

CDR3aa: CASSSGGLSSSAEQFF
CDR3nt: TGTGCCAGCAGCTCGGGGGGACTATCATCTTCGGCTGAGCAGTTCTTC
d_gene: TRBD2
v_gene: TRBV7-2
len: 16
abundance: -
j_gene: TRBJ2-1

CDR3aa: CASGIRSGANVLTF
CDR3nt: TGCGCCAGCGGGATTAGGTCTGGGGCCAACGTCCTGACTTTC
d_gene: -
v_gene: TRBV5-1
len: 14
abundance: -
j_gene: TRBJ2-6

CDR3aa: CASSPRLAGATGEQFF
CDR3nt: TGTGCCAGCAGCCCGCGACTAGCGGGAGCTACGGGCGAGCAGTTCTTC
d_gene: TRBD2
v_gene: TRBV7-9
len: 16
abundance: few
j_gene: TRBJ2-1

CDR3aa: CAWSCGGSGREIRTDTQYF
CDR3nt: TGTGCCTGGAGTTGCGGCGGTAGCGGGAGAGAAATAAGGACAGATACGCAGTATTTT
d_gene: TRBD2
v_gene: TRBV30
len: 19
abundance: -
j_gene: TRBJ2-3

CDR3aa: CASSYSAGLSYEQYF
CDR3nt: TGTGCCAGCAGTTATTCAGCGGGTCTATCCTACGAGCAGTACTTC
d_gene: -
v_gene: TRBV27
len: 15
abundance: -
j_gene: TRBJ2-7

CDR3aa: CASSHRGGASNTEAFF
CDR3nt: TGCGCCAGCAGCCACCGGGGAGGGGCCTCGAACACTGAAGCTTTCTTT
d_gene: -
v_gene: TRBV4-1
len: 16
abundance: -
j_gene: TRBJ1-1

CDR3aa: CASSWPLGGANVLTF
CDR3nt: TGTGCCAGCAGCTGGCCCCTGGGAGGGGCCAACGTCCTGACTTTC
d_gene: -
v_gene: TRBV6-2/TRBV6-3
len: 15
abundance: -
j_gene: TRBJ2-6

CDR3aa: CASSPRSGDQPQHF
CDR3nt: TGTGCCAGCAGCCCCCGGTCGGGAGATCAGCCCCAGCATTTT
d_gene: -
v_gene: TRBV5-6
len: 14
abundance: -
j_gene: TRBJ1-5

CDR3aa: CASSSRTSGYEQYF
CDR3nt: TGTGCCAGCAGTTCGCGGACTAGCGGCTACGAGCAGTACTTC
d_gene: TRBD2
v_gene: TRBV27
len: 14
abundance: -
j_gene: TRBJ2-7

CDR3aa: CASSPRQGSHTIYF
CDR3nt: TGTGCCAGCTCACCACGACAGGGTAGTCACACCATATATTTT
d_gene: TRBD1
v_gene: TRBV18
len: 14
abundance: -
j_gene: TRBJ1-3

CDR3aa: CASSLDLGQGAYNEQFF
CDR3nt: TGTGCCAGCAGCTTAGATCTCGGACAGGGGGCCTACAATGAGCAGTTCTTC
d_gene: TRBD1
v_gene: TRBV11-2
len: 17
abundance: -
j_gene: TRBJ2-1

CDR3aa: CASSPGISYNSPLHF
CDR3nt: TGCGCCAGCAGCCCCGGGATCTCCTATAATTCACCCCTCCACTTT
d_gene: -
v_gene: TRBV5-1
len: 15
abundance: -
j_gene: TRBJ1-6

CDR3aa: CASSMTGDNSPLHF
CDR3nt: TGTGCCAGTAGTATGACAGGGGATAATTCACCCCTCCACTTT
d_gene: TRBD1
v_gene: TRBV19
len: 14
abundance: -
j_gene: TRBJ1-6

CDR3aa: CASSLDSPGPNTIYF
CDR3nt: TGCGCCAGCAGCTTGGATAGTCCGGGCCCAAACACCATATATTTT
d_gene: -
v_gene: TRBV5-1
len: 15
abundance: -
j_gene: TRBJ1-3